These 3 T cell receptor beta chains share one sample of origin, sequenced in a study of CD8 T cells in Susac syndrome. Random hexamers were used to reverse transcribe 0.5 to 1 ug of RNA. Using its own MiXCR run on the immunoSEQ multiplex PCR reads, TCRdb lists one record per CDR3 protein. The sample lists around 170,000 distinct CDR3 sequences; 90% to 97% were seen once. Sequenced material: CD4+ T cells from PBMCs. These TCRs come from a human donor with Susac syndrome.

The V and J genes are TRBV28 and TRBJ2-7, with D tentatively TRBD2 (7 bases). The CDR3 covers 15 residues. V lost 7 bases and J lost 2, with 18 bases in between. The V gene's germline CDR1 is MDHEN and CDR2 SYDVKM. The CDR3 DNA follows: TGTGCCAGCACCCAAGGCGGGGGCCAAGCCTACGAGCAGTACTTC. Translated: CASTQGGGQAYEQYF.

V is TRBV20-1 and J is TRBJ1-3; D gene unclear. Trimming took off 3 bases at V and 0 bases at J, with 6 bases between the two ends. The CDR3 sequence is 13 residues long. Looked up from germline, CDR1 is DFQATT and CDR2 is SNEGSKA (reference sequence). DNA for the CDR3: TGCAGTGCTAGTTCCATCTCTGGAAACACCATATATTTT. It translates to CSASSISGNTIYF.

This chain connects TRBV27 to TRBJ1-2; the D gene is possibly TRBD1 (5 bases). Germline V gives CDR1 MNHEY, CDR2 SMNVEV (reference sequence). V was cut by 7 bases and J by 4 bases, with 22 bases left in between. The CDR3 has 16 amino acids. This chain's CDR3 is CASTLFWTDSFYGYTF. CDR3 in DNA: TGTGCCAGCACCCTATTTTGGACCGACAGCTTCTATGGCTACACCTTC.